These 12 T cell receptor beta chains share one sample of origin, sequenced in a study of T cells in Graves' hyperthyroidism and ophthalmopathy. TCR beta CDR3 regions were amplified from RNA transcripts. First-round RT-PCR of the TCR CDR3 relied on the HTBI primer set. Each CDR3 protein gets one entry after TCRdb re-called the multiplex PCR reads with MiXCR. The repertoire includes about 350,000 distinct CDR3 sequences, over 11% of them detected once, and about 22% sits in the top ten. Sequenced: blood. The source is a woman under 40 with Graves' hyperthyroidism.

This chain joins TRBV6-6 and TRBJ1-5; 7 bases align to TRBD1. CDR1 is MNHNY, CDR2 SVGAGI, per germline (reference sequence). The CDR3 is 19 amino acids. V dropped 2 bases and J dropped 0; count of bases not matched to a gene: 13. The CDR3 sequence is CASSYPESRGVYSNQPQHF. The CDR3 coding sequence is TGTGCCAGCAGTTACCCGGAGAGCAGGGGGGTTTATAGCAATCAGCCCCAGCATTTT.

This clonotype came up many times. The chain couples TRBV6-2 or TRBV6-3 to TRBJ2-3, with TRBD1 as a possible D gene (5 bases). Trimming pared 6 bases from V and 0 bases from J, leaving 22 bases between. Germline-derived CDR1 and CDR2 are MNHEY and SVGEGT. There are 18 residues in the CDR3. The CDR3 protein is CASSLGWFLGVSTDTQYF. The CDR3 DNA follows: TGTGCCAGCAGCCTGGGATGGTTCCTAGGGGTGAGCACAGATACGCAGTATTTT.

This clonotype showed up many times. The J gene is TRBJ1-1, the V gene TRBV27, with 9 bases aligning to TRBD1. The CDR3 totals 17 residues. V lost 6 bases, J lost 0 bases, and 11 bases stayed unmatched. Germline CDR1 and CDR2: MNHEY and SMNVEV (reference sequence). The CDR3 spells CASRILQGAGVNTEAFF. The CDR3, as DNA: TGTGCCAGCAGGATCTTACAGGGGGCTGGGGTGAACACTGAAGCTTTCTTT.

In this sample, this clonotype turned up many times. One end of the junction fails to match germline, which may point to a read error. The chain joins TRBV5-6 to TRBJ1-1, with D unresolved. Germline CDR1 and CDR2: SGHDT and YYEEEE. This CDR3 comprises 15 residues. This CDR3 reads CASSLVLQVNTEAFF. CDR3 in DNA: TGTGCCAGCAGCTTGGTCCTGCAGGTGAACACTGAAGCGTTCTTT.

Only a few counts were recorded for this clonotype. The chain combines TRBV5-1 with TRBJ2-1, with 8 nucleotides matching TRBD1. CDR3 length: 16 residues. V lost 4 bases, J lost 7 bases, and 13 bases stayed unmatched. Germline CDR1 SGHRS, CDR2 YFSETQ. CDR3 bases: TGCGCCAGCAGCGGAGACAGGGGTGGGTCTCTTAATGAGCAGTTCTTC. It specifies CASSGDRGGSLNEQFF.

This clonotype was detected only a few times. This rearrangement joins TRBV6-2 or TRBV6-3 to TRBJ2-6; a weak D match, TRBD1 (5 bases). V was clipped by 6 bases and J by 1 base, with 19 bases between them. Germline-derived CDR1 and CDR2 are MNHEY and SVGEGT. This CDR3 contains 18 residues. CDR3 nucleotide sequence: TGTGCCAGCAGCAAGACATTACCAGGGATTTCTGGGGCCAACGTCCTGACTTTC. This gives the protein CASSKTLPGISGANVLTF.

CDR3 amino acids: CASSVYLNLGGGETQYF. The CDR3 bases are TGTGCCAGCAGCGTCTATTTGAATTTGGGGGGTGGAGAGACCCAGTACTTC. J is TRBJ2-5 and V is TRBV11-2, with a weak D call TRBD2 (6 bases). Germline V CDR1 and CDR2: SGHAT, FQNNGV. The V end was cut by 5 bases, the J end by 4 bases, with 23 bases between. This CDR3 is built from 17 residues. Variable domain in full (rest from reference TRBV11-2 and TRBJ2-5): EAGVAQSPRYKIIEKRQSVAFWCNPISGHATLYWYQQILGQGPKLLIQFQNNGVVDDSQLPKDRFSAERLKGVDSTLKIQPAKLEDSAVYLCASSVYLNLGGGETQYFGPGTRLLVL.

This clonotype was counted at least ten times. This chain uses TRBV6-2 or TRBV6-3 with TRBJ1-5; D remains unclear. This CDR3 comprises 13 residues. CDR1 is MNHEY, CDR2 SVGEGT, per germline. The V end lost 10 bases, the J end lost 4 bases, and 14 bases lay between the germline ends. This CDR3 reads CATTSSGNQPQHF. In DNA, the CDR3 is TGTGCCACTACATCCTCGGGGAATCAGCCCCAGCATTTT.

J is TRBJ1-2 and V is TRBV4-3; no definite D call. Germline loops: CDR1 LGHNA, CDR2 YSLEER. The CDR3 sequence is 17 residues long. Trimming removed 1 base from V and 4 bases from J, with 19 bases in between. The CDR3, as DNA: TGCGCCAGCAGCCAAGGGGGTCCGACAAGGACCTCCTATGGCTACACCTTC. Protein: CASSQGGPTRTSYGYTF.

This rearrangement joins TRBV29-1 to TRBJ1-1, with 7 positions matching TRBD1. The germline V gene has CDR1 SQVTM and CDR2 ANQGSEA. V trimming: 6 bases; J trimming: 6 bases; junction bases outside the gene matches: 4. The CDR3 runs to 11 residues. CDR3 region: CSVAQGAEAFF. Written as DNA, the CDR3 is TGCAGCGTCGCCCAGGGGGCTGAAGCTTTCTTT.

This clonotype was picked up one time. A clone one base away is much larger, so this may be a read error. V and J are TRBV11-2 and TRBJ2-1; D call uncertain. The CDR3 runs to 16 residues. Germline CDR1 and CDR2: SGHAT and FQNNGV. CDR3 DNA: TGTGCCAGCAGCTTAGAAATATTGATCTCCTACAATGAGCAGTCCTTC. It translates to CASSLEILISYNEQSF.

This clonotype appeared many times. This chain links TRBV12-3 or TRBV12-4 with TRBJ2-2; D gene unclear. The V end was cut by 3 bases, the J end by 4 bases, with 12 bases between. This CDR3 spans 15 amino acids. The CDR3: CASSLGPMGTGELFF. The CDR3 DNA is TGTGCCAGCAGTTTGGGTCCGATGGGCACCGGGGAGCTGTTTTTT.